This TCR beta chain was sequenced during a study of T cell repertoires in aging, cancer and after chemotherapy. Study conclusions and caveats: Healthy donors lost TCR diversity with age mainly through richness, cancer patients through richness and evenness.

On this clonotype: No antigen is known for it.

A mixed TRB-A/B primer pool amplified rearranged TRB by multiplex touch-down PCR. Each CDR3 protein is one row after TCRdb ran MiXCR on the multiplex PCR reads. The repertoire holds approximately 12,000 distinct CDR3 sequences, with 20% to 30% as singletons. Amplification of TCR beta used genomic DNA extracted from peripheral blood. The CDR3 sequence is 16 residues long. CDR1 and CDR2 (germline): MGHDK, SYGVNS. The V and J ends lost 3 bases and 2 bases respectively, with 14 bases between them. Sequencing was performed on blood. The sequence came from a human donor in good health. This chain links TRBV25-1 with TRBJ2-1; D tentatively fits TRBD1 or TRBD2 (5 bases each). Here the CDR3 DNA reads TGTGCCAGCAGTGACGGGGCGGGCAGGGCCTACAATGAGCAGTTCTTC. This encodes CASSDGAGRAYNEQFF. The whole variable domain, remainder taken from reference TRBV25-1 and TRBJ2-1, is EADIYQTPRYLVIGTGKKITLECSQTMGHDKMYWYQQDPGMELHLIHYSYGVNSTEKGDLSSESTVSRIRTEHFPLTLESARPSHTSQYLCASSDGAGRAYNEQFFGPGTRLTVL.